The rows below give T cell receptor beta chains drawn from one sample of a study of blood T cells in healthy people across ages. TCRdb fed the 5' RACE reads into MiXCR, producing one record per CDR3 protein. The sample has hundreds of thousands of distinct CDR3 sequences, less than 45% seen once; the top ten hold about 30%. Material: blood. These receptors came from an elderly man in good health. Both conserved end residues are part of each CDR3. The D gene is left open where the match is weak. Some rows have no size entry. The others give once, few or many, or a class for an expanded clone.

clone size: .
J gene: TRBJ1-6
D gene: .
V gene: TRBV7-2
CDR3 DNA: TGTGCCAGCACCAAAGGGGGGGCGCTGACCTATAATTCACCCCTCCACTTT
CDR3 protein: CASTKGGALTYNSPLHF

clone size: .
J gene: TRBJ2-1
D gene: TRBD2
V gene: TRBV20-1
CDR3 DNA: TGCAGTGCTACTAGCGGGGCAGGTCGCGAGCAGTTCTTC
CDR3 protein: CSATSGAGREQFF

clone size: .
J gene: TRBJ2-7
D gene: .
V gene: TRBV10-2
CDR3 DNA: TGCGCCAGCACGCTTTCGGTAGGCCCCTACGAGCAGTACTTC
CDR3 protein: CASTLSVGPYEQYF

clone size: .
J gene: TRBJ2-1
D gene: TRBD2
V gene: TRBV6-6
CDR3 DNA: TGTGCCGCCACCCGGGAGGGCGAGCAGTTCTTC
CDR3 protein: CAATREGEQFF

clone size: once
J gene: TRBJ2-6
D gene: .
V gene: TRBV5-5
CDR3 DNA: TGTGCCAGCAGCCTGACAGGTTCCTCTGGGGCCAACGTCCTGCCTTTC
CDR3 protein: CASSLTGSSGANVLPF

clone size: few
J gene: TRBJ1-2
D gene: TRBD1
V gene: TRBV3-1
CDR3 DNA: TGTGCCAGCAGCCCGGTGCAGGGGGGAGGCTACACCTTC
CDR3 protein: CASSPVQGGGYTF

clone size: few
J gene: TRBJ2-2
D gene: .
V gene: TRBV10-1
CDR3 DNA: TGCGCCAGCAGTGCCGAGTACACCGGGGAGCTGTTTTTT
CDR3 protein: CASSAEYTGELFF

clone size: .
J gene: TRBJ1-2
D gene: TRBD1
V gene: TRBV20-1
CDR3 DNA: TGCAGTGCTTTTCAGCCGGGACAGGGGTTCGTCGGCTACACCTTC
CDR3 protein: CSAFQPGQGFVGYTF

clone size: few
J gene: TRBJ2-3
D gene: .
V gene: TRBV29-1
CDR3 DNA: TGCAGCGTTGAGTCTGGGGGAACTACAGGGACGCAGTATTTT
CDR3 protein: CSVESGGTTGTQYF

clone size: .
J gene: TRBJ2-1
D gene: .
V gene: TRBV5-8
CDR3 DNA: TGTGCCAGCAGCTTAGGGCCTAGCAATGAGCAGTTCTTC
CDR3 protein: CASSLGPSNEQFF

clone size: few
J gene: TRBJ2-7
D gene: .
V gene: TRBV7-2
CDR3 DNA: TGTGCCAGCAGCTTGGCGGCTTTCTCCTACGAGCAGTACTTC
CDR3 protein: CASSLAAFSYEQYF

clone size: .
J gene: TRBJ1-1
D gene: TRBD1
V gene: TRBV5-1
CDR3 DNA: TGCGCCAGCAGCTTGGACCCGACAGGGCTCGGTACTGAAGCTTTCTTT
CDR3 protein: CASSLDPTGLGTEAFF

clone size: once
J gene: TRBJ2-1
D gene: .
V gene: TRBV6-2/TRBV6-3
CDR3 DNA: TGTGCCAGCAGTTACCGTGGGGCTCTCAATGAGCAGTTCTTC
CDR3 protein: CASSYRGALNEQFF

clone size: .
J gene: TRBJ2-4
D gene: TRBD1
V gene: TRBV4-1
CDR3 DNA: TGCGCCAGCAGCTCCGAAGGACAGGGGTTAACCAAAAACATTCAGTACTTC
CDR3 protein: CASSSEGQGLTKNIQYF

clone size: few
J gene: TRBJ2-7
D gene: .
V gene: TRBV6-2/TRBV6-3
CDR3 DNA: TGTGCCAGCCCTAGGGGCATAACATCCTACGAGCAGTACTTC
CDR3 protein: CASPRGITSYEQYF

clone size: .
J gene: TRBJ2-3
D gene: TRBD1
V gene: TRBV10-3
CDR3 DNA: TGTGCCATCAGTCACCGGGACAGGGGGCTAGATACGCAGTATTTT
CDR3 protein: CAISHRDRGLDTQYF

clone size: few
J gene: TRBJ1-2
D gene: TRBD1
V gene: TRBV30
CDR3 DNA: TGTGCCTGGAGTCAAACAGGGGCGATGGGTGGCTACACCTTC
CDR3 protein: CAWSQTGAMGGYTF

clone size: .
J gene: TRBJ2-7
D gene: .
V gene: TRBV11-2
CDR3 DNA: TGTGCCAGCAGCCCGACCAACAGGGAGGGCGAGCAGTACTTC
CDR3 protein: CASSPTNREGEQYF

clone size: .
J gene: TRBJ2-1
D gene: .
V gene: TRBV7-9
CDR3 DNA: TGTGCCAGCAGCCCTAATCGGGGTTTTACCTACAATGAGCAGTTCTTC
CDR3 protein: CASSPNRGFTYNEQFF

clone size: .
J gene: TRBJ2-3
D gene: TRBD2
V gene: TRBV6-5
CDR3 DNA: TGTGCCAGCAGTTCTGAGCGGGAGCTCACAGATACGCAGTATTTT
CDR3 protein: CASSSERELTDTQYF

clone size: .
J gene: TRBJ2-1
D gene: TRBD2
V gene: TRBV12-5
CDR3 DNA: TGTGCTAGTGGTACTATGGGACTAGTTGAGGGAAATGAGCAGTTCTTC
CDR3 protein: CASGTMGLVEGNEQFF

clone size: .
J gene: TRBJ2-5
D gene: TRBD2
V gene: TRBV6-4
CDR3 DNA: TGTGCCAGCAGTGACTCTAGCGGGGGGGCCAATGAGCAGTACTTC
CDR3 protein: CASSDSSGGANEQYF

clone size: .
J gene: TRBJ2-3
D gene: .
V gene: TRBV24-1
CDR3 DNA: TGTGCCACCAGTGAGTCAGGGATTACTAGCACAGATACGCAGTATTTT
CDR3 protein: CATSESGITSTDTQYF

clone size: .
J gene: TRBJ2-7
D gene: TRBD2
V gene: TRBV6-2/TRBV6-3
CDR3 DNA: TGTGCCAGCAGTACCGGACTAGCGGGTTCTAGCTCCTACGAGCAGTACTTC
CDR3 protein: CASSTGLAGSSSYEQYF

clone size: .
J gene: TRBJ2-1
D gene: .
V gene: TRBV6-2/TRBV6-3
CDR3 DNA: TGTGCCAGCAGTTACTCTATAATCGAGTCTTCCAATGAGCAGTTCTTC
CDR3 protein: CASSYSIIESSNEQFF